The entry that follows covers one T cell receptor (beta chain) sequence. The CDR3 runs to 15 residues. V gave up 4 bases and J gave up 5 bases; unmatched junction bases: 9. CDR1 LGHDT and CDR2 YNNKEL come from the germline V gene (reference sequence). The source of the sample is a study of response to subunit inactivated influenza vaccine. A single record per CDR3 protein comes from TCRdb applying MiXCR to the RT-PCR reads. The sample has just under 550,000 distinct CDR3 sequences; approximately 20% are singletons. The same data also contributed to another study, on T cells expressing NK-cell markers. That investigation notes: For TCR beta, cDNA was produced by 5'RACE template switching with UMIs. Top CD8+ clonotypes included the dominant CD3+CD56+NKG2C+ clonotypes in several donors. Also leading the CD3+CD56-NKG2C+ fraction in a few donors were these clonotypes.

V usage is TRBV3-1 and J usage is TRBJ2-3; 7 nucleotides match TRBD1. Specimen: CD4+ T cells sorted from PBMCs, collected 11 to 12 days after vaccination. This clonotype originated in a man aged 45-65 years who received an inactivated influenza vaccine. The CDR3 region is CASSLTGVGVDTQYF. CDR3 in DNA: TGTGCCAGCAGCCTTACAGGGGTTGGCGTAGATACGCAGTATTTT.